This T cell receptor (beta chain) was recovered during a study of T cell repertoires in cytomegalovirus infection. TCRdb analysed the reads with MiXCR anew, one entry per CDR3 protein. The table lists about 700,000 distinct CDR3 sequences, roughly 33% of them singletons. Comment on this clonotype: Its specificity is unknown.

The CDR3 has 18 amino acids. Per germline, CDR1 SGHVS and CDR2 FNYEAQ. V dropped 6 bases and J dropped 7 bases, with 25 bases sitting between them. The TCR sequence derives from a human donor in good health (CMV status not recorded). Some clones in this sample may be carry-over from other donors' samples. The V call is TRBV7-6, the J call TRBJ1-6; D possibly corresponds to TRBD1 (5 bases). The source material was cultured PBMCs, sampled from culture after CMV antigen stimulation. Here the CDR3 reads CASSFHPIQGPPNSPLHF. CDR3 nucleotides: TGTGCCAGCAGTTTTCATCCAATTCAGGGTCCCCCAAATTCACCCCTCCACTTT. Filled out from reference TRBV7-6 and TRBJ1-6, the complete variable domain reads GAGVSQSPRYKVTKRGQDVALRCDPISGHVSLYWYRQALGQGPEFLTYFNYEAQQDKSGLPNDRFSAERPEGSISTLTIQRTEQRDSAMYRCASSFHPIQGPPNSPLHFGNGTRLTVT.